This T cell receptor (beta chain) was identified during a study of OX40 agonist ivuxolimab in advanced cancers. The method was immunoSEQ multiplex PCR; TCRdb's version includes in-frame clones alone and lacks a portion of them. The sample shows tens of thousands of clones, roughly 90% of them seen only once. Germline V gene lookup returns CDR1 LNHNV and CDR2 YYDKDF (reference sequence). Trimming removed 0 bases from V and 4 bases from J; junction bases left unmatched: 2. The CDR3 has 14 residues. The specimen was CD4+ or CD8+ T cells sorted from blood, collected in a trial of the OX40 agonist ivuxolimab. V and J are TRBV15 and TRBJ1-1; 7 nucleotides align to TRBD1. The clonotype was recovered from an adult with an advanced solid tumor such as melanoma, head and neck, liver or kidney cancer. CDR3 bases: TGTGCCACCAGCAGAGACAGGGGGGGCACTGAAGCTTTCTTT. Encoded protein: CATSRDRGGTEAFF.